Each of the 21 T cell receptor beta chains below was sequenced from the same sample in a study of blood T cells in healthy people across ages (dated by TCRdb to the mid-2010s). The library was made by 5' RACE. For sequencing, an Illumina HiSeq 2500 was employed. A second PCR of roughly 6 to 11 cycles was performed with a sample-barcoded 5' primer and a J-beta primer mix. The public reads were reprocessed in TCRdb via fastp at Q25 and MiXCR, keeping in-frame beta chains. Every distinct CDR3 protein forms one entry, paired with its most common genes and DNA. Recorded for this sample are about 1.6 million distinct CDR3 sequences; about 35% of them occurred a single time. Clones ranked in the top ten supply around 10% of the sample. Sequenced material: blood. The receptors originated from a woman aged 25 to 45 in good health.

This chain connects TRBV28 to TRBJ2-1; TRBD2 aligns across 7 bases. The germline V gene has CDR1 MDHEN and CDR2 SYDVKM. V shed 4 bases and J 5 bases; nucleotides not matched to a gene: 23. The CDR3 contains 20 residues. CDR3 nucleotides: TGTGCCAGCAGTTACCGTTGGATGGGGCCAAGCGGGAAAAAAAACAATGAGCAGTTCTTC. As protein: CASSYRWMGPSGKKNNEQFF.

The CDR3 protein is CASSKTPRGTEAFF. In DNA form, the CDR3 reads TGTGCCAGCAGTAAAACCCCGAGGGGCACTGAAGCTTTCTTT. The chain is built from TRBV12-3 or TRBV12-4 and TRBJ1-1; D is possibly TRBD1 (5 bases). Trimming removed 5 bases at V and 4 bases at J, with 14 bases between. The CDR3 loop spans 14 amino acids.

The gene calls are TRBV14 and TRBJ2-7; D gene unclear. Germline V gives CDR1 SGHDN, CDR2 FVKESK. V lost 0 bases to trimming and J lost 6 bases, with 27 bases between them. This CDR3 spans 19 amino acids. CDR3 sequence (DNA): TGTGCCAGCAGCCAAGATTCGGGCCCACAGTTCCGACCTTACTCCGAGCAGTACTTC. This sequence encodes CASSQDSGPQFRPYSEQYF.

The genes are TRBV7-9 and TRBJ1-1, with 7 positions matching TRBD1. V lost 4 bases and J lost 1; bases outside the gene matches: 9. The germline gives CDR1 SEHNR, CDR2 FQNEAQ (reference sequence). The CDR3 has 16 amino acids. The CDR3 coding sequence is TGTGCCAGCAGCTCCGGCTACGACAGGGCGAACACTGAAGCTTTCTTT. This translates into CASSSGYDRANTEAFF.

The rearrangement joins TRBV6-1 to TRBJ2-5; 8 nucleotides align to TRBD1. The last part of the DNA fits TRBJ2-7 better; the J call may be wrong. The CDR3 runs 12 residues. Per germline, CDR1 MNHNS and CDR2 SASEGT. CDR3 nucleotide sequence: TGTGCCAGCATTGCAGGGGGCAGCGAGCAGTACTTC. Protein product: CASIAGGSEQYF.

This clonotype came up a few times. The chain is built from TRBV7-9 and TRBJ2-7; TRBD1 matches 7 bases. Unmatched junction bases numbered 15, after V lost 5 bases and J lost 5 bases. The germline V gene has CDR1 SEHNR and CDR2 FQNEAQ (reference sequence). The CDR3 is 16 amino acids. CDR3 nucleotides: TGTGCCAGCAGCCTACGGAAGACAGGGTCAGACGACGAGCAGTACTTC. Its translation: CASSLRKTGSDDEQYF.

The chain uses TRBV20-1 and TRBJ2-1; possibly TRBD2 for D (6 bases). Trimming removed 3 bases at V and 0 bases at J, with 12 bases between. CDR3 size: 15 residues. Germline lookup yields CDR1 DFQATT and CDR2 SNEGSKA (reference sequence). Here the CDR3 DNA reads TGCAGTGCTAGCTCTGCGGGACGCTCCTACAATGAGCAGTTCTTC. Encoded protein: CSASSAGRSYNEQFF.

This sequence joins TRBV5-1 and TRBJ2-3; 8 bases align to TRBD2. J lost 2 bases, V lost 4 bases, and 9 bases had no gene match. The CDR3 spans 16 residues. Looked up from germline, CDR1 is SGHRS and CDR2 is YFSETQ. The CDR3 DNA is TGCGCCAGCAGCCCGGGCGGGGGGCAGGTCACAGATACGCAGTATTTT. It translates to CASSPGGGQVTDTQYF.

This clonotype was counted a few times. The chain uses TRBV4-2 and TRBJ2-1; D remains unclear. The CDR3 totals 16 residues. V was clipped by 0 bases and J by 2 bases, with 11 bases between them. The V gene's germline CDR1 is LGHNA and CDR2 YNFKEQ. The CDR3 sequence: CASSQDVPSAYNEQFF. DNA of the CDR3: TGTGCCAGCAGCCAAGATGTCCCCTCGGCCTACAATGAGCAGTTCTTC.

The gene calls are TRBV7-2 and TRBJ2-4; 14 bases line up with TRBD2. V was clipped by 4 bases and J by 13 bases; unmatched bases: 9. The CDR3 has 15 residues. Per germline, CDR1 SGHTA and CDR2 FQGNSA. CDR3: CASSSAGLAGVEQYF. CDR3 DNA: TGTGCCAGCAGCTCAGCGGGACTAGCGGGAGTCGAACAGTACTTC.

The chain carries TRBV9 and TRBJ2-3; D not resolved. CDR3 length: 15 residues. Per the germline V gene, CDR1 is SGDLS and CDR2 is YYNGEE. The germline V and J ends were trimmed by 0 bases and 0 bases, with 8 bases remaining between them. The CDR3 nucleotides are TGTGCCAGCAGCGTAGACACTCATAGCACAGATACGCAGTATTTT. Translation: CASSVDTHSTDTQYF.

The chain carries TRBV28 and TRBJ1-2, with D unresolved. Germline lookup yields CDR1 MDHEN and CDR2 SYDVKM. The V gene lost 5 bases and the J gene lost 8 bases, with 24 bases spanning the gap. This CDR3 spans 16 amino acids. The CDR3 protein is CASSLTLLAGVEGYTF. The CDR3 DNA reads TGTGCCAGCAGTCTAACCCTCTTGGCCGGGGTTGAGGGCTACACCTTC.

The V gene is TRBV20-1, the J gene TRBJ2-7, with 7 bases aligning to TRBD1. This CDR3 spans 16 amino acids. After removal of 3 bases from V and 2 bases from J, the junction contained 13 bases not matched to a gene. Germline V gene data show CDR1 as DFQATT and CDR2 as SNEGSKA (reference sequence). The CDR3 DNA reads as TGCAGTGCTAGCCCAACGACCCGACAGGGAACCTACGAGCAGTACTTC. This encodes CSASPTTRQGTYEQYF.

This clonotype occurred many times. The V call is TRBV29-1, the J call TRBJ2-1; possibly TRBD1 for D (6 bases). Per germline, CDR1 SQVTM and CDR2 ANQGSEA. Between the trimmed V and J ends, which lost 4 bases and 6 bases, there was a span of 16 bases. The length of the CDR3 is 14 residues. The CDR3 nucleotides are TGCAGCGTTGGACATTCAAGGGGGATCAATGAGCAGTTCTTC. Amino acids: CSVGHSRGINEQFF.

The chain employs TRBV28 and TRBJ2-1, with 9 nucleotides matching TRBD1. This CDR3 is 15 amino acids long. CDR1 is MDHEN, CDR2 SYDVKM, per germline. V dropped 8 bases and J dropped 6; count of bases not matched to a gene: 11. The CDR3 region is CASVPRDRATNEQFF. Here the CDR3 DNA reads TGTGCCAGCGTACCTAGGGACAGGGCGACCAATGAGCAGTTCTTC.

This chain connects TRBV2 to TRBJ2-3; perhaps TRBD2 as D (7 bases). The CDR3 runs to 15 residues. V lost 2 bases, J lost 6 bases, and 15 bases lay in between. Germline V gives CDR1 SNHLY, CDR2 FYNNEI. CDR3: CASSEWGGDTDTQYF. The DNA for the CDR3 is TGTGCCAGCAGTGAATGGGGGGGGGACACGGATACGCAGTATTTT.

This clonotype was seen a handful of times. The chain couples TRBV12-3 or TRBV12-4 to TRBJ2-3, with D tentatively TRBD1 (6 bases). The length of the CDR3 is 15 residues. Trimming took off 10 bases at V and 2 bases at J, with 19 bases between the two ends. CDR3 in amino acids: CATSVGGTDTDTQYF. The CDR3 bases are TGTGCCACCTCGGTAGGGGGTACAGACACAGATACGCAGTATTTT.

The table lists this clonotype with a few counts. CDR3 amino acids: CASSLLSGQQYF. CDR3 bases: TGTGCCAGCAGCCTCCTGTCGGGGCAGCAGTATTTT. This chain links TRBV3-1 with TRBJ2-3; D may be TRBD1 or TRBD2 (5 bases each). Deletions cut 4 bases from V and 11 bases from J, with 13 bases between. This CDR3 region has 12 residues. Germline CDR1 and CDR2: LGHDT and YNNKEL (reference sequence).

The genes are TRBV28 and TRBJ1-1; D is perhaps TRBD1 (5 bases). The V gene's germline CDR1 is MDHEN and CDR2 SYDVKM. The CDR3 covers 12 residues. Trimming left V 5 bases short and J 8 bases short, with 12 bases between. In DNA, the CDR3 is TGTGCCAGCAGTACGCCGGGGCTAGAAGCTTTCTTT. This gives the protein CASSTPGLEAFF.

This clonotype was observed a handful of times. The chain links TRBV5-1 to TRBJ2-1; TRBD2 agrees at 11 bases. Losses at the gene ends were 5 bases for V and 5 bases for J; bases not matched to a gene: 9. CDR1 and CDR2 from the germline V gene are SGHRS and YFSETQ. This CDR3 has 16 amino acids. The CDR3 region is CASSSISGGANNEQFF. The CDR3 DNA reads TGCGCCAGCAGTTCGATTAGCGGGGGGGCCAACAATGAGCAGTTCTTC.

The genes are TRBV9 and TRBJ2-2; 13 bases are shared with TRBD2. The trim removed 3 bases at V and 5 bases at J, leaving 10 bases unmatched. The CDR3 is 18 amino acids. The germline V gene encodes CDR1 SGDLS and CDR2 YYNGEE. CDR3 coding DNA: TGTGCCAGCAGCGGAACTGCACTAGCGGGGGGGGGTACCGGGGAGCTGTTTTTT. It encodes CASSGTALAGGGTGELFF.